Listed here are 30 T cell receptor beta chains from one sample, sequenced in a study of cytomegalovirus exposure and HLA in healthy donors. Use of 60 Vbeta and 13 Jbeta primers characterized the PCR. Profiling relied on immunoSEQ multiplex PCR, and the TCRdb table lists in-frame clones only, not all of them. The sample holds about 95,000 clones, roughly four fifths seen once. The sequenced sample consisted of PBMCs. These receptors came from a man aged 25 to 45 in good health and CMV-seropositive.

This clone was picked up one time. CDR3 amino acids: CASSLTGLFYGYTF. The CDR3 region has the DNA TGTGCCAGCAGCCTGACAGGCCTATTTTATGGCTACACCTTC. V usage is TRBV5-4 and J usage is TRBJ1-2; D possibly corresponds to TRBD1 (6 bases). The germline gives CDR1 SGHNT, CDR2 YYREEE (reference sequence). The V gene lost 4 bases and the J gene lost 5 bases, with 15 bases spanning the gap. The CDR3 consists of 14 residues.

As for this clone: The sample holds other DNA sequences that translate to the same CDR3. The chain uses TRBV6-4 and TRBJ2-1, with a weak D call TRBD2 (6 bases). The length of the CDR3 is 14 residues. Per the germline V gene, CDR1 is MRHNA and CDR2 is SNTAGT. V was trimmed by 6 bases and J by 8 bases, leaving 17 bases between them. This CDR3 reads CASSRRGTPYEQFF. DNA of the CDR3: TGTGCCAGCAGCCGCCGCGGGACTCCCTATGAGCAGTTCTTC.

The chain recombines TRBV27 with TRBJ2-7, with TRBD2 identical over 8 bases. The germline gives CDR1 MNHEY, CDR2 SMNVEV (reference sequence). After removal of 6 bases from V and 3 bases from J, the junction contained 7 bases not matched to a gene. There are 14 residues in the CDR3. In DNA, the CDR3 is TGTGCCAGCAGACCAAGCGGGAGTTTCTACGAGCAGTACTTC. Translated: CASRPSGSFYEQYF.

The chain carries TRBV5-1 and TRBJ2-7; D unresolved. This CDR3 region has 15 residues. The ends were cut back, 2 bases at V and 0 bases at J, with 12 bases in the middle. Germline V gives CDR1 SGHRS, CDR2 YFSETQ. CDR3 in amino acids: CASSFGGQNSYEQYF. DNA of the CDR3: TGCGCCAGCAGCTTCGGTGGTCAAAACTCCTACGAGCAGTACTTC.

This clone was counted once. The rearrangement links TRBV7-8 to TRBJ2-1, with TRBD1 matching 7 bases. V shed 4 bases, J shed 0 bases, and the junction held 9 bases outside the gene matches. The CDR3 covers 17 residues. The germline V gene encodes CDR1 SGHVS and CDR2 FQNEAQ. The CDR3 nucleotides are TGTGCCAGCAGCTGGGCCGGGACAGAGGTCTCCTACAATGAGCAGTTCTTC. Protein: CASSWAGTEVSYNEQFF. The variable domain in full, completed from reference TRBV7-8 and TRBJ2-1, reads GAGVSQSPRYKVAKRGQDVALRCDPISGHVSLFWYQQALGQGPEFLTYFQNEAQLDKSGLPSDRFFAERPEGSVSTLKIQRTQQEDSAVYLCASSWAGTEVSYNEQFFGPGTRLTVL.

The rearrangement links TRBV28 to TRBJ1-1; maybe TRBD1 (6 bases). The CDR3 length is 15 residues. Trimming pared 1 base from V and 0 bases from J, leaving 9 bases between. Germline lookup yields CDR1 MDHEN and CDR2 SYDVKM. The CDR3 bases are TGTGCCAGCAGTTTATATCAGGGGATGAACACTGAAGCTTTCTTT. This codes for CASSLYQGMNTEAFF.

The chain uses TRBV28 and TRBJ1-2; 8 bases map to TRBD1. Germline loops: CDR1 MDHEN, CDR2 SYDVKM. J gave up 4 bases and V 6 bases, and 4 bases lay outside the gene matches. There are 13 residues in the CDR3. The CDR3 sequence: CASSRTGSYGYTF. Here the CDR3 DNA reads TGTGCCAGCAGCCGGACAGGGAGCTATGGCTACACCTTC.

The chain carries TRBV25-1 and TRBJ2-2; no clear D gene. The length of the CDR3 is 15 residues. Germline lookup yields CDR1 MGHDK and CDR2 SYGVNS. V was trimmed by 2 bases and J by 7 bases, leaving 14 bases between them. In DNA form, the CDR3 reads TGTGCCAGCAGTGAACAGCTAGGTGGAATCGGGGAGCTGTTTTTT. Translating gives CASSEQLGGIGELFF. The whole variable domain, filled in from reference TRBV25-1 and TRBJ2-2, reads EADIYQTPRYLVIGTGKKITLECSQTMGHDKMYWYQQDPGMELHLIHYSYGVNSTEKGDLSSESTVSRIRTEHFPLTLESARPSHTSQYLCASSEQLGGIGELFFGEGSRLTVL.

This clone was recorded a few times. The genes are TRBV27 and TRBJ1-6; 8 bases align to TRBD1. Germline V gene sequence: CDR1 MNHEY, CDR2 SMNVEV (reference sequence). This CDR3 has 14 amino acids. Losses at the gene ends were 7 bases for V and 7 bases for J; bases not matched to a gene: 6. CDR3 in DNA: TGTGCCAGCACCTGGACAGGGCCCAATTCACCCCTCCACTTT. Its protein is CASTWTGPNSPLHF.

This clone has just a few counts. This CDR3 is CASSFSAISAGLFF. For the CDR3, the DNA is TGTGCCAGCAGCTTCAGCGCCATCTCGGCGGGACTGTTTTTT. The gene calls are TRBV5-8 and TRBJ1-4, with D unclear. The V end lost 2 bases, the J end lost 13 bases, and 18 bases lay between the germline ends. The CDR3 is 14 amino acids. From germline, CDR1 is SGHTS and CDR2 YDEGEE.

This clone was seen more than once but under ten times. The chain joins TRBV6-1 to TRBJ1-5, with D possibly TRBD1 on 6 matching bases. V was shortened by 6 bases and J by 5 bases, with 14 bases between the two germline ends. Per germline, CDR1 MNHNS and CDR2 SASEGT. The CDR3 extends over 14 amino acids. CDR3 nucleotides: TGTGCCAGCAGGCTCGGGACAAGCGATCAGCCCCAGCATTTT. Translating gives CASRLGTSDQPQHF.

The rearrangement joins TRBV7-9 to TRBJ2-3; the D is unclear. The CDR3 covers 16 residues. The germline V and J ends were trimmed by 1 base and 2 bases, with 13 bases remaining between them. The germline V gene has CDR1 SEHNR and CDR2 FQNEAQ (reference sequence). The CDR3 region is CASSLVARATTDTQYF. The DNA of the CDR3 is TGTGCCAGCAGCTTAGTGGCCCGAGCGACCACAGATACGCAGTATTTT.

This clone came up a few times. The chain couples TRBV5-6 to TRBJ1-4; the D gene is possibly TRBD1 (5 bases). The length of the CDR3 is 16 residues. CDR1 is SGHDT and CDR2 is YYEEEE in the germline V gene. V was pared by 4 bases and J by 3 bases, with 16 bases between. CDR3 region: CASSRGSGAANEKLFF. CDR3 DNA: TGTGCCAGCAGCCGGGGGTCGGGTGCGGCTAATGAAAAACTGTTTTTT.

V gene TRBV28 combines with J gene TRBJ2-7, with D possibly matching TRBD1 (5 bases). Deletions cut 4 bases from V and 3 bases from J, with 16 bases between. From germline, CDR1 is MDHEN and CDR2 SYDVKM. The CDR3 has 15 residues. Here the CDR3 reads CASSSTLGPNYEQYF. In DNA form, the CDR3 reads TGTGCCAGCAGTTCAACATTGGGGCCGAACTACGAGCAGTACTTC. Combining the CDR3 with reference TRBV28 and TRBJ2-7 gives the whole variable domain DVKVTQSSRYLVKRTGEKVFLECVQDMDHENMFWYRQDPGLGLRLIYFSYDVKMKEKGDIPEGYSVSREKKERFSLILESASTNQTSMYLCASSSTLGPNYEQYFGPGTRLTVT.

This clone was seen a few times. This chain joins TRBV6-6 and TRBJ2-7; D is unclear. The CDR3 contains 13 residues. With 2 bases removed from V and 3 bases from J, the gap between germline ends came to 8 bases. The V gene's germline CDR1 is MNHNY and CDR2 SVGAGI (reference sequence). CDR3 loop: CASSYGDSYEQYF. The CDR3, as DNA: TGTGCCAGCAGTTACGGAGATAGCTACGAGCAGTACTTC.

The genes are TRBV30 and TRBJ1-2; D ambiguous. V was clipped by 2 bases and J by 5 bases, with 21 bases between them. This CDR3 has 16 residues. Germline CDR1 reads GTSNPN; CDR2 reads SVGIG (reference sequence). The DNA for the CDR3 is TGTGCCTGGAGTCCCCGTATGGTAGGACCGGGGTATGGCTACACCTTC. It is translated as CAWSPRMVGPGYGYTF. Supplemented by reference TRBV30 and TRBJ1-2, the full variable domain reads SQTIHQWPATLVQPVGSPLSLECTVEGTSNPNLYWYRQAAGRGLQLLFYSVGIGQISSEVPQNLSASRPQDRQFILSSKKLLLSDSGFYLCAWSPRMVGPGYGYTFGSGTRLTVV.

This chain joins TRBV29-1 and TRBJ1-5, with D tentatively TRBD1 (5 bases). Trimming pared 4 bases from V and 11 bases from J, leaving 24 bases between. The CDR3 totals 15 residues. Germline CDR1 SQVTM, CDR2 ANQGSEA. The CDR3 DNA is TGCAGCGTTGGGGACGGGGGTACCGGCTCGCGGGCCCAGCATTTT. This sequence encodes CSVGDGGTGSRAQHF.

The rearrangement links TRBV21-1 to TRBJ1-5; the table names TRBD1, a call not compared with the DNA. TRBV21-1 represents a pseudogene. This CDR3 region has 14 residues. CDR3 protein: CASRDTGAGQPQHF. The CDR3 DNA reads as TGTGCCAGCAGGGACACAGGGGCGGGACAGCCCCAGCATTTT.

CDR3 DNA sequence: TGTGCCACTCGCCCCCCCGGGAGGGCCACCGAGACCCAGTACTTC. Amino acids: CATRPPGRATETQYF. This rearrangement joins TRBV15 to TRBJ2-5; TRBD2 agrees at 8 bases. The V segment lost 9 bases and the J segment 5 bases; nucleotides outside the gene matches: 14. The CDR3 contains 15 residues. Germline V gene sequence: CDR1 LNHNV, CDR2 YYDKDF (reference sequence).

The chain combines TRBV30 with TRBJ2-5, with D maybe TRBD1 (6 bases). The V end was cut by 0 bases, the J end by 1 base, with 15 bases between. Germline CDR1 GTSNPN, CDR2 SVGIG (reference sequence). CDR3 length equals 16 residues. The DNA of the CDR3 is TGTGCCTGGAGTGTAGGCCTAGCAGGGGCCCAAGAGACCCAGTACTTC. Protein sequence: CAWSVGLAGAQETQYF.

CDR3 protein: CASSYARAFF. CDR3 coding DNA: TGTGCCAGCAGTTACGCGAGAGCTTTCTTT. J is TRBJ1-1 and V is TRBV6-6, with D unclear. V lost 2 bases and J lost 10, with 5 bases in between. Germline loops: CDR1 MNHNY, CDR2 SVGAGI (reference sequence). This CDR3 comprises 10 residues.

This chain connects TRBV27 to TRBJ2-3; D call uncertain. V shed 3 bases and J shed 0 bases, with 7 bases lying between them. The CDR3 totals 14 residues. The V gene's germline CDR1 is MNHEY and CDR2 SMNVEV (reference sequence). The CDR3 loop reads CASSLWASTDTQYF. In DNA, the CDR3 is TGTGCCAGCAGTTTGTGGGCTAGCACAGATACGCAGTATTTT.

This clone was seen a handful of times. The chain carries TRBV6-1 and TRBJ1-4; D gene ambiguous. The germline V and J ends were trimmed by 6 bases and 4 bases, with 12 bases remaining between them. CDR1 MNHNS and CDR2 SASEGT come from the germline V gene. CDR3 length: 14 residues. The CDR3 DNA is TGTGCCAGCAGCCGTAGACGGGGTAATGAAAAACTGTTTTTT. It is translated as CASSRRRGNEKLFF.

The V call is TRBV4-1, the J call TRBJ2-4; D is unclear. The V and J ends lost 4 bases and 1 base respectively, with 20 bases between them. Germline CDR1 MGHRA, CDR2 YSYEKL. The CDR3 totals 18 residues. The chain's CDR3 is CASSPESPLVWAKNIQYF. The CDR3 DNA is TGCGCCAGCAGCCCAGAGAGCCCATTGGTGTGGGCCAAAAACATTCAGTACTTC.

V gene TRBV19 combines with J gene TRBJ1-5; D gene unclear. Trimming took off 3 bases at V and 11 bases at J, with 17 bases between the two ends. Germline V gene lookup returns CDR1 LNHDA and CDR2 SQIVND (reference sequence). CDR3 length: 14 residues. Here the CDR3 DNA reads TGTGCCAGTAGTATTCCGACTGCGGGCGCCGCCCAGCATTTT. It translates to CASSIPTAGAAQHF.

The rearrangement uses TRBV5-1 and TRBJ2-2; 10 bases fit TRBD2. J gave up 5 bases and V 4 bases, and 5 bases lay outside the gene matches. The CDR3 runs to 15 residues. Germline V CDR1 and CDR2: SGHRS, YFSETQ. The CDR3 sequence: CASSPIAGGTGELFF. CDR3 coding DNA: TGCGCCAGCAGCCCCATAGCGGGGGGAACCGGGGAGCTGTTTTTT.

The chain links TRBV4-1 to TRBJ2-5, with D perhaps TRBD1 (8 bases). The CDR3 sequence is 18 residues long. V was shortened by 3 bases and J by 5 bases, with 25 bases between the two germline ends. The germline V gene encodes CDR1 MGHRA and CDR2 YSYEKL. The CDR3: CASSQGGGVQGAGETQYF. The CDR3 DNA sequence: TGCGCCAGCAGCCAGGGGGGGGGTGTGCAGGGGGCAGGGGAGACCCAGTACTTC.

The chain employs TRBV6-6 and TRBJ2-7, with D possibly being TRBD2 (5 bases). Trimming took 2 bases from V and 2 from J, leaving 7 bases between them. Germline V CDR1 and CDR2: MNHNY, SVGAGI (reference sequence). The CDR3 spans 13 residues. CDR3 nucleotide sequence: TGTGCCAGCAGTTACGAGGGAACCTACGAGCAGTACTTC. Protein: CASSYEGTYEQYF.

The chain couples TRBV5-6 to TRBJ1-1, with TRBD1 identical over 10 bases. V lost 0 bases, J lost 5 bases, and 10 bases stayed unmatched. The CDR3 spans 17 residues. Germline V lookup: CDR1 SGHDT, CDR2 YYEEEE. The CDR3: CASSLDRDRGLRTEAFF. CDR3 bases: TGTGCCAGCAGCTTGGACCGGGACAGGGGCTTAAGAACTGAAGCTTTCTTT.

This clone was detected only once. The gene calls are TRBV11-2 and TRBJ1-1; D not certain. The CDR3 totals 14 residues. The V end was cut by 5 bases, the J end by 1 base, with 11 bases between. Germline V lookup: CDR1 SGHAT, CDR2 FQNNGV. The CDR3 loop is CASSPVLGNTEAFF. Here the CDR3 DNA reads TGTGCCAGCAGCCCGGTTCTCGGGAACACTGAAGCTTTCTTT.